The entry below gives a single TCR beta chain sequence along with its context. These data originate in a study of blood T cell repertoires in COVID-19. Study in general: The study drew acute and convalescent COVID-19 samples from the United States, Italy and Spain.

The junction had 7 bases not matched to a gene; V was cut back by 4 bases and J by 7 bases. The germline V gene has CDR1 MNHEY and CDR2 SMNVEV (reference sequence). The CDR3 covers 14 residues. Sequencing used immunoSEQ multiplex PCR; TCRdb keeps in-frame clones, though not all of them. In the table there are some 200,000 clones, around 87% of which are singletons. The sequence was collected from a man aged 35 to 55 with active or convalescent COVID-19. V gene TRBV27 combines with J gene TRBJ1-2, with 9 bases lining up with TRBD1. The sequenced sample was peripheral blood. The CDR3 DNA sequence: TGTGCCAGCAGTTCTACCCGGGACAGGGTTGGCTACACCTTC. This encodes CASSSTRDRVGYTF.